Listed here are 26 T cell receptor beta chains from one sample, sequenced in a study of OX40 agonist ivuxolimab in advanced cancers. Here immunoSEQ multiplex PCR was the method, and the copy in TCRdb shows in-frame clones only, minus some. The sample lists approximately 77,000 clones, 70% to 85% seen once, with roughly 0.5% in the top ten. The input for sequencing was CD4+ or CD8+ T cells sorted from blood, taken in a trial of the OX40 agonist ivuxolimab. These receptors all stem from an adult with an advanced solid tumor such as melanoma, head and neck, liver or kidney cancer.

This clone showed up just once. The V and J genes are TRBV7-2 and TRBJ1-5; perhaps TRBD1 as D (6 bases). Trimming shortened V by 6 bases and J by 1 base, and 13 bases separated the two germline ends. The CDR3 loop spans 15 amino acids. From germline, CDR1 is SGHTA and CDR2 FQGNSA. CDR3 sequence reads: CASRSAGVSNQPQHF. The CDR3 DNA follows: TGTGCCAGCAGATCCGCAGGGGTCAGCAATCAGCCCCAGCATTTT.

J is TRBJ1-3 and V is TRBV7-9; D gene unclear. The V gene lost 4 bases and the J gene lost 0 bases, with 10 bases spanning the gap. The CDR3 is made up of 15 amino acids. The germline V gene has CDR1 SEHNR and CDR2 FQNEAQ (reference sequence). The CDR3 is CASSYGPNSGNTIYF. The DNA of the CDR3 is TGTGCCAGCAGCTACGGACCTAACTCTGGAAACACCATATATTTT.

J is TRBJ2-1 and V is TRBV27, with no clear D. Trimming took 4 bases from V and 4 from J, leaving 11 bases between them. The CDR3 extends over 14 amino acids. Germline lookup yields CDR1 MNHEY and CDR2 SMNVEV (reference sequence). In nucleotides, the CDR3 is TGTGCCAGCAGTTCGACAAGTGGGTACAATGAGCAGTTCTTC. Protein product: CASSSTSGYNEQFF.

This chain joins TRBV5-1 and TRBJ2-1; 8 nucleotides line up with TRBD1. Germline V lookup: CDR1 SGHRS, CDR2 YFSETQ. Trimming cost V 0 bases and J 3 bases; bases outside gene matches: 2. The CDR3 is 15 amino acids. CDR3 loop: CASSLGQGIYNEQFF. The CDR3 DNA sequence: TGCGCCAGCAGCTTGGGACAGGGGATCTACAATGAGCAGTTCTTC.

This chain connects TRBV6-1 to TRBJ2-3, with D possibly being TRBD1 or TRBD2 (7 bases each). CDR1 is MNHNS, CDR2 SASEGT, per germline. The germline V and J ends were trimmed by 0 bases and 4 bases, with 20 bases remaining between them. The CDR3 length is 18 residues. The DNA for the CDR3 is TGTGCCAGCAGTGAAGCGCAGGGGGAGGGGGATAGCGCAGATACGCAGTATTTT. Protein product: CASSEAQGEGDSADTQYF.

The CDR3 DNA reads as TGTGCCAGCAGTATAGACAGGGTGGCGGTTGCCCTCCACTTT. Translating it yields CASSIDRVAVALHF. The chain joins TRBV28 to TRBJ1-6, with 7 bases identical to TRBD1. Germline V gene sequence: CDR1 MDHEN, CDR2 SYDVKM. The CDR3 totals 14 residues. Trimming took 5 bases from V and 14 from J; bases not matched to a gene: 12.

This clone was seen a single time. J is TRBJ2-2 and V is TRBV7-2, with D maybe TRBD1 (5 bases). The germline V and J ends were trimmed by 4 bases and 5 bases, with 8 bases remaining between them. This CDR3 has 13 amino acids. The germline V gene has CDR1 SGHTA and CDR2 FQGNSA. CDR3 in DNA: TGTGCCAGCAGCTCCCAGGGTACCGGGGAGCTGTTTTTT. Protein: CASSSQGTGELFF.

The rearrangement joins TRBV7-2 to TRBJ2-7, with 10 bases that match TRBD2. The J segment lost 4 bases and the V segment lost 0 bases, leaving 12 bases of the junction unmatched. Germline V gene data show CDR1 as SGHTA and CDR2 as FQGNSA. This CDR3 contains 18 residues. CDR3 protein: CASSLAPTLAGVGYEQYF. DNA of the CDR3: TGTGCCAGCAGCTTAGCCCCCACCCTAGCGGGAGTTGGATACGAGCAGTACTTC.

The V call is TRBV5-1, the J call TRBJ2-5; no clear D gene. The CDR3 totals 13 residues. Per germline, CDR1 SGHRS and CDR2 YFSETQ. V was shortened by 4 bases and J by 2 bases, with 9 bases between the two germline ends. In DNA form, the CDR3 reads TGCGCCAGCAGCCTGCGGAATCAAGAGACCCAGTACTTC. Residues: CASSLRNQETQYF.

The chain employs TRBV18 and TRBJ1-2; 11 bases fit TRBD1. Trimming at V came to 4 bases and at J to 1 base, leaving 5 bases not matched to a gene. The length of the CDR3 is 16 residues. Germline V CDR1 and CDR2: KGHSH, LQKENI. DNA for the CDR3: TGTGCCAGCTCACTGGACAGGGGGCGGAGTAACTATGGCTACACCTTC. It codes for CASSLDRGRSNYGYTF.

This chain uses TRBV7-9 with TRBJ1-2; no definite D call. V gave up 2 bases and J gave up 0 bases, with 10 bases separating them. Germline values: CDR1 SEHNR, CDR2 FQNEAQ (reference sequence). The CDR3 covers 15 residues. Here the CDR3 DNA reads TGTGCCAGCAGCTTAAGGGCCGAATCTAACTATGGCTACACCTTC. The encoded protein is CASSLRAESNYGYTF.

The rearrangement links TRBV27 to TRBJ1-2; D is ambiguous. From germline, CDR1 is MNHEY and CDR2 SMNVEV (reference sequence). V lost 6 bases and J 2 bases, leaving 10 bases between the germline ends. This CDR3 region has 13 residues. This CDR3 reads CASSPTENYGYTF. DNA for the CDR3: TGTGCCAGCAGCCCGACCGAAAACTATGGCTACACCTTC.

The V gene is TRBV6-5, the J gene TRBJ2-7; no clear D. Per the germline V gene, CDR1 is MNHEY and CDR2 is SVGAGI. V gave up 10 bases and J gave up 2 bases, with 12 bases separating them. The CDR3 is made up of 12 amino acids. The DNA of the CDR3 is TGTGCCACGACCAAAGCCCCCTACGAGCAGTACTTC. This codes for CATTKAPYEQYF.

The gene calls are TRBV9 and TRBJ2-4; 8 bases are shared with TRBD1. The CDR3 totals 14 residues. The germline V gene has CDR1 SGDLS and CDR2 YYNGEE. Trimming took 3 bases from V and 6 from J; bases not matched to a gene: 5. CDR3 DNA: TGTGCCAGCAGCGCAGGGGGCGCGGTAAACATTCAGTACTTC. Translation: CASSAGGAVNIQYF.

The chain uses TRBV2 and TRBJ1-2, with unresolved D. Looked up from germline, CDR1 is SNHLY and CDR2 is FYNNEI. The ends were cut back, 6 bases at V and 5 bases at J, with 10 bases in the middle. There are 12 residues in the CDR3. The CDR3 region has the DNA TGTGCCAGCAGCCCGGCGGGTTATGGCTACACCTTC. This translates into CASSPAGYGYTF.

This chain joins TRBV28 and TRBJ2-7; D may be TRBD1 (6 bases). This CDR3 contains 15 residues. Germline V gene data show CDR1 as MDHEN and CDR2 as SYDVKM. V was cut by 7 bases and J by 3 bases, with 19 bases left in between. This CDR3 is CASTPRGQGYYEQYF. The CDR3 DNA follows: TGTGCCAGCACCCCGAGAGGGCAGGGGTACTACGAGCAGTACTTC.

The chain recombines TRBV19 with TRBJ2-7; 8 nucleotides match TRBD1. V lost 6 bases and J lost 0; bases outside the gene matches: 10. The CDR3 length is 16 residues. Germline V gene lookup returns CDR1 LNHDA and CDR2 SQIVND (reference sequence). CDR3 bases: TGTGCCAGTAGCCCCGGGACAGGATACTTCTCCTACGAGCAGTACTTC. Protein sequence: CASSPGTGYFSYEQYF.

V gene TRBV30 combines with J gene TRBJ1-1; D unclear. Trimming pared 8 bases from V and 5 bases from J, leaving 9 bases between. There are 10 residues in the CDR3. Germline V gene lookup returns CDR1 GTSNPN and CDR2 SVGIG (reference sequence). The CDR3 DNA reads TGTGCCGTGGGGAGAACTGAAGCTTTCTTT. This gives the protein CAVGRTEAFF. The full variable domain, in which reference TRBV30 and TRBJ1-1 provide the parts outside the CDR3, is SQTIHQWPATLVQPVGSPLSLECTVEGTSNPNLYWYRQAAGRGLQLLFYSVGIGQISSEVPQNLSASRPQDRQFILSSKKLLLSDSGFYLCAVGRTEAFFGQGTRLTVV.

The chain couples TRBV28 to TRBJ2-7, with D possibly called TRBD1 or TRBD2 (8 bases each). This CDR3 is 14 amino acids long. Trimming left V 9 bases short and J 5 bases short, with 20 bases between. CDR1 and CDR2 from the germline V gene are MDHEN and SYDVKM. As DNA, the CDR3 is TGTGCCAGTACCGGGGGGGCAGGGGGCCACGAGCAGTACTTC. This gives the protein CASTGGAGGHEQYF.

The chain employs TRBV7-3 and TRBJ2-3, with D uncertain. Germline loops: CDR1 SGHTA, CDR2 FQGTGA. The CDR3 spans 14 residues. With 5 bases removed from V and 0 bases from J, the gap between germline ends came to 9 bases. The CDR3 loop is CASSVGSSTDTQYF. The CDR3 coding sequence is TGTGCCAGCAGCGTGGGCTCTAGCACAGATACGCAGTATTTT.

This clone was counted only a few times. J is TRBJ1-3 and V is TRBV7-8, with 7 nucleotides matching TRBD1. Germline assignment: CDR1 SGHVS and CDR2 FQNEAQ. Unmatched junction bases numbered 3, after V lost 0 bases and J lost 1 base. This CDR3 is built from 16 residues. The CDR3 bases are TGTGCCAGCAGCTTAGCGGACAGGCTTTCTGGAAACACCATATATTTT. Amino acid sequence: CASSLADRLSGNTIYF. The entire variable domain, with the rest obtained from reference TRBV7-8 and TRBJ1-3, is as follows: GAGVSQSPRYKVAKRGQDVALRCDPISGHVSLFWYQQALGQGPEFLTYFQNEAQLDKSGLPSDRFFAERPEGSVSTLKIQRTQQEDSAVYLCASSLADRLSGNTIYFGEGSWLTVV.

This chain joins TRBV6-5 and TRBJ1-2, with a weak D call TRBD1 (5 bases). CDR1 MNHEY and CDR2 SVGAGI come from the germline V gene. This CDR3 is built from 12 residues. V was trimmed by 7 bases and J by 7 bases, leaving 13 bases between them. The CDR3 sequence is CASNSGSGGYTF. CDR3 nucleotides: TGTGCCAGCAATTCAGGGTCCGGTGGCTACACCTTC.

The V gene is TRBV19, the J gene TRBJ1-3, with D maybe TRBD1 (5 bases). The CDR3 totals 14 residues. Germline CDR1 and CDR2: LNHDA and SQIVND (reference sequence). Trimming took 7 bases from V and 2 from J, leaving 12 bases between them. CDR3 protein: CASTAGFAGNTIYF. CDR3 nucleotides: TGTGCCAGTACCGCAGGGTTTGCTGGAAACACCATATATTTT.

The chain has TRBV6-6 and TRBJ2-5; the D gene could be TRBD1 or TRBD2 (5 bases each). The CDR3 runs to 14 residues. The germline CDR1 and CDR2 sequences are MNHNY and SVGAGI (reference sequence). V lost 8 bases to trimming and J lost 4 bases, with 17 bases between them. DNA of the CDR3: TGTGCCAGCGCAAATCCGGGACCTCCAGAGACCCAGTACTTC. Encoded protein: CASANPGPPETQYF.

By its share, this clone is medium-sized (0.01 to 0.1%). The chain recombines TRBV7-2 with TRBJ1-2; 7 bases line up with TRBD1. Germline loops: CDR1 SGHTA, CDR2 FQGNSA. This CDR3 region has 14 residues. J was trimmed by 6 bases and V by 5 bases; bases with no gene match: 9. The CDR3 region has the DNA TGTGCCAGCAGCCGTCGACAGGGTCCGGATGGCTACACCTTC. This encodes CASSRRQGPDGYTF.

The chain uses TRBV5-1 and TRBJ1-4; no reliable D call. V was clipped by 4 bases and J by 1 base, with 8 bases between them. CDR3 length: 14 residues. CDR1 and CDR2 from the germline V gene are SGHRS and YFSETQ. The CDR3: CASSKVETNEKLFF. DNA of the CDR3: TGCGCCAGCAGCAAGGTTGAAACTAATGAAAAACTGTTTTTT.